This passage covers 10 T cell receptor beta chains from one sample sequenced in a study of PD-1 blockade in classical Hodgkin lymphoma. Repertoires were generated with immunoSEQ multiplex PCR, while TCRdb's copy carries only in-frame clones and drops some. The sample lists about 100,000 clones, 80% to 90% occurring once. Every patient was affected by relapse after autologous stem cell transplantation, while exposure to brentuximab vedotin was not uniform. This specimen was peripheral blood mononuclear cells (PBMCs), taken before the second cycle of nivolumab. The receptors stem from a human donor with classical Hodgkin lymphoma.

The chain carries TRBV6-5 and TRBJ2-1; TRBD1 might be the D (6 bases). Germline values: CDR1 MNHEY, CDR2 SVGAGI. CDR3 length: 12 residues. V was cut by 2 bases and J by 8 bases, with 7 bases left in between. The CDR3, as DNA: TGTGCCAGCAGTTACACAGGGTATGAGCAGTTCTTC. This translates into CASSYTGYEQFF.

The CDR3: CASSQGRSTEAFF. Here the CDR3 DNA reads TGTGCCAGCTCACAGGGGCGATCCACTGAAGCTTTCTTT. The chain is built from TRBV18 and TRBJ1-1; D is perhaps TRBD1 (5 bases). The CDR3 consists of 13 residues. The V gene's germline CDR1 is KGHSH and CDR2 LQKENI. The V gene lost 4 bases and the J gene lost 4 bases, with 10 bases spanning the gap.

This chain connects TRBV9 to TRBJ1-1; tentative D call: TRBD1 (6 bases). This CDR3 comprises 13 residues. Germline V gives CDR1 SGDLS, CDR2 YYNGEE. V lost 0 bases, J lost 5 bases, and 8 bases lay in between. The CDR3 spells CASSVAGQTEAFF. For the CDR3, the DNA is TGTGCCAGCAGCGTAGCAGGACAGACTGAAGCTTTCTTT.

V is TRBV4-2 and J is TRBJ1-1; D is undetermined. This CDR3 has 13 amino acids. The V gene's germline CDR1 is LGHNA and CDR2 YNFKEQ. Trimming stripped 3 bases from V and 0 bases from J, with 5 bases between. In DNA form, the CDR3 reads TGTGCCAGCAGCCAGGAAATGAACACTGAAGCTTTCTTT. Translating gives CASSQEMNTEAFF.

The chain recombines TRBV10-1 with TRBJ1-1, with D perhaps matching TRBD1 (5 bases). CDR3 length: 15 residues. The ends were cut back, 4 bases at V and 1 base at J, with 13 bases in the middle. Germline V gene data show CDR1 as WNHNN and CDR2 as SYGVQD (reference sequence). CDR3 coding DNA: TGCGCCAGCAGTGCTCGGGGCCGAGGGAACACTGAAGCTTTCTTT. Translated, it gives CASSARGRGNTEAFF.

CDR3 residues: CASSRRVAGELFF. CDR3 DNA: TGTGCCAGCAGCCGGCGCGTCGCCGGGGAGCTGTTTTTT. This chain connects TRBV7-2 to TRBJ2-2; D unclear. Germline V gene sequence: CDR1 SGHTA, CDR2 FQGNSA. Trimming stripped 5 bases from V and 6 bases from J, with 10 bases between. The length of the CDR3 is 13 residues. Combining the CDR3 with reference TRBV7-2 and TRBJ2-2 gives the whole variable domain GAGVSQSPSNKVTEKGKDVELRCDPISGHTALYWYRQSLGQGLEFLIYFQGNSAPDKSGLPSDRFSAERTGGSVSTLTIQRTQQEDSAVYLCASSRRVAGELFFGEGSRLTVL.

V and J are TRBV12-5 and TRBJ2-7; TRBD1 is a possible D gene (6 bases). Deletions cut 0 bases from V and 5 bases from J, with 17 bases between. Germline V CDR1 and CDR2: LGHNT, FRNRAP. This CDR3 spans 16 amino acids. The CDR3 spells CASGLVLGRGFDEQYF. The CDR3 region has the DNA TGTGCTAGTGGTTTGGTACTGGGCAGGGGATTCGACGAGCAGTACTTC.

The J gene is TRBJ1-4, the V gene TRBV5-4, with D uncertain. The germline gives CDR1 SGHNT, CDR2 YYREEE (reference sequence). There are 13 residues in the CDR3. The ends were cut back, 3 bases at V and 7 bases at J, with 10 bases in the middle. CDR3 in amino acids: CASSWFGGEKLFF. CDR3 DNA sequence: TGTGCCAGCAGCTGGTTCGGTGGTGAAAAACTGTTTTTT.

The chain joins TRBV11-2 to TRBJ2-6; TRBD1 or TRBD2 may be the D gene (6 bases each). This CDR3 comprises 18 residues. V lost 5 bases, J lost 2 bases, and 19 bases lay in between. Germline values: CDR1 SGHAT, CDR2 FQNNGV. CDR3 nucleotides: TGTGCCAGCAGCAAGAGGGGGGTACAGGGAGCTGGGGCCAACGTCCTGACTTTC. It yields the protein CASSKRGVQGAGANVLTF.

The chain uses TRBV28 and TRBJ2-3; 8 bases are a match to TRBD1. The J segment lost 7 bases and the V segment lost 3 bases, leaving 9 bases of the junction unmatched. In germline, CDR1 is MDHEN, CDR2 SYDVKM. CDR3 length: 15 amino acids. The CDR3 sequence is CASSFTGGGANTQYF. CDR3 DNA sequence: TGTGCCAGCAGTTTTACAGGGGGAGGTGCTAATACGCAGTATTTT.